Described below is a single TCR beta chain sequence and its context. Its cognate antigen is unknown. The CDR3 has 12 amino acids. Germline V gives CDR1 MNHNS, CDR2 SASEGT. The ends were cut back, 0 bases at V and 8 bases at J, with 7 bases in the middle. Only in-frame clones appear in the TCRdb table, and some are missing; sequencing was by immunoSEQ multiplex PCR. The table shows about 64,000 clones, with just over 90% occurring only once. The data originate from a study of cytomegalovirus exposure and HLA in healthy donors. The wider study: The 600 to 800 first-cohort repertoires shared a platform with the 120 or so validation repertoires, as reported in a later analysis.

Study-level points and caveats: Subsequent analysis found a tendency for first-cohort TCR clusters to co-occur within the 120 or so validation repertoires. The study put 150 to 200 TCR beta chains on its list as cytomegalovirus-associated.

The chain is built from TRBV6-1 and TRBJ1-2; D not resolved. This receptor was obtained from a woman under 30 in good health and CMV-seronegative. The source material was PBMCs. CDR3 in amino acids: CASSEAPRGYTF. The CDR3 DNA sequence: TGTGCCAGCAGTGAAGCCCCCCGGGGCTACACCTTC.